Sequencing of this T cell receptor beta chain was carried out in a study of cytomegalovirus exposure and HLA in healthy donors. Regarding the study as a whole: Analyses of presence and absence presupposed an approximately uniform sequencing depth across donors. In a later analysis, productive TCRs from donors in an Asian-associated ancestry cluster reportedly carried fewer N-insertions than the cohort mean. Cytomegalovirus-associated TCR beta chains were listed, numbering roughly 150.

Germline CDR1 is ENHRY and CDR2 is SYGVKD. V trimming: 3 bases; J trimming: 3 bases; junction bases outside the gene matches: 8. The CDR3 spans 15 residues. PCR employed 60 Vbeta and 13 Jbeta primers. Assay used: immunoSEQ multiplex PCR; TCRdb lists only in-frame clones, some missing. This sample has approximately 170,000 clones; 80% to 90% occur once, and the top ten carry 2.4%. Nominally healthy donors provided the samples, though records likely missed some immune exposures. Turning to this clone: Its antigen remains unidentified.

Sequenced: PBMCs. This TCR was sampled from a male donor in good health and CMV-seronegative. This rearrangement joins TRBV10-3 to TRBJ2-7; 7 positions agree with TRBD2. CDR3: CAISEGEAGNYEQYF. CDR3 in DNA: TGTGCCATCAGTGAAGGGGAAGCGGGGAACTACGAGCAGTACTTC.